Each of the 5 T cell receptor beta chains below was sequenced from the same sample in a study of T cells in women clearing cervical HPV infection. Here immunoSEQ multiplex PCR was the method, and the copy in TCRdb shows in-frame clones only, minus some. Here the sample table reports tens of thousands of clones. Sequencing input: blood buffy coat. These receptors all come from a woman between 18 and 70 years old with a cervical HPV16 infection that either progressed to CIN3+ or cleared (not recorded which).

In regard to this clone: The read ends 3 residues shy of where the CDR3 ends; the end is completed using the germline J gene. J is TRBJ2-3 and V is TRBV7-2, with D possibly TRBD2 on 7 matching bases. CDR1 is SGHTA, CDR2 FQGNSA, per germline. This CDR3 is 15 amino acids long. CDR3 sequence reads: CASSLRGAGNQPQYF. The part of the CDR3 DNA that was read is TGTGCCAGCAGCTTACGGGGGGCCGGCAATCAGCCG.

Concerning this clone: At one boundary the junction diverges from the germline segment, which might be a read error. The read terminates 3 residues before the CDR3 end, so the remaining end is supplied by the germline J gene. This same CDR3 is encoded by further DNA sequences in the sample. The gene calls are TRBV5-1 and TRBJ1-3; a possible D gene is TRBD1 (5 bases). The CDR3 runs 16 residues. Germline CDR1 reads SGHRS; CDR2 reads YFSETQ. The CDR3 is CASSRNQGGPGNTIYF. CDR3 bases read: TGCGCCAGCAGCCGGAACCAGGGAGGCCCTGGAAACACG.

Comments on this clone: The CDR3 extends 3 residues past the end of the read, so its final part is completed from the germline J gene. The V and J genes are TRBV20-1 and TRBJ2-1; 12 nucleotides match TRBD2. The CDR3 runs 15 residues. V shed 3 bases, J shed 5 bases, and the junction held 5 bases outside the gene matches. Germline V gene sequence: CDR1 DFQATT, CDR2 SNEGSKA (reference sequence). CDR3 sequence: CSARSLAGGDNEQFF. Partial CDR3 DNA: TGCAGTGCTAGGTCTCTAGCGGGGGGGGACAATGAG.

With respect to this clone: A read error may account for a junction end that differs from germline. The read comes to an end 3 residues before the CDR3 does, leaving the germline J gene to fill in the end. The chain combines TRBV20-1 with TRBJ2-3; tentatively, D is TRBD2 (6 bases). This CDR3 is 15 amino acids long. Germline assignment: CDR1 DFQATT and CDR2 SNEGSKA (reference sequence). CDR3 amino acids: CSARRRGSSTDAQYF. Incomplete CDR3 DNA: TGCAGTGCTAGAAGGCGGGGTTCTAGCACAGATGCG.

Comments on this clone: A junction end diverges from the germline sequence, so it may reflect a read error. The CDR3 is cut off 3 residues early in the read; its end comes from the germline J gene. At the DNA level, this CDR3 is encoded by other sequences in the same sample as well. This chain uses TRBV20-1 with TRBJ2-6; D is possibly TRBD1 (6 bases). In germline, CDR1 is DFQATT, CDR2 SNEGSKA (reference sequence). This CDR3 has 18 residues. CDR3 residues: CSARDTGHPLSGANVLTF. CDR3 bases read: TGCAGTGCCAGAGATACAGGGCATCCACTCTCTGGGGCCAACGTC.